This T cell receptor (beta chain) was recorded in a study of T cells after yellow fever vaccination. This clonotype was seen at least ten times. TCRdb re-called the 5' RACE reads through MiXCR, storing one row per CDR3 protein. The sample lists about 130,000 distinct CDR3 sequences; 5% to 7.5% were seen once. Germline loops: CDR1 LNHDA, CDR2 SQIVND (reference sequence). This CDR3 is 15 amino acids long. V was trimmed by 2 bases and J by 8 bases, leaving 18 bases between them. This chain joins TRBV19 and TRBJ1-2; D may be TRBD1 (6 bases). The source is a man aged 25-40 years who received the YFV17D yellow fever vaccine. Sequencing was performed on CD4+ T cells sorted from PBMCs, taken 10 days after the yellow fever booster vaccination. The CDR3 region has the DNA TGTGCCAGTAGTATAATCGGGTCGGGACAAAGCGGCTACACCTTC. Its protein is CASSIIGSGQSGYTF.